This TCR beta chain was obtained from a study of CD8+CD57+ T cells in acquired aplastic anemia. Study-wide findings and caveats: Patients and controls turned out to have 25 to 35 CD8+ CDR3 sequences in common.

Genomic DNA was employed as the template in profiling TCR beta VDJ and CDR3. TCRdb reprocessed the reads with MiXCR, giving one entry per CDR3 protein. The sample lists more than 150,000 distinct CDR3 sequences; roughly half were seen once. As concerns this clonotype: Its antigen is as yet unknown. A much larger clone differs by one base, so this may be a read error.

Previously, flow cytometry had revealed CD8+CD57+ cell expansion in the patients chosen for sequencing. No therapy had been given to the patients at the time of blood sampling. Germline V CDR1 and CDR2: SGHAT, FQNNGV. Trimming took 5 bases from V and 6 from J, leaving 23 bases between them. The CDR3 sequence is 16 residues long. The V gene is TRBV11-2, the J gene TRBJ2-7; D is perhaps TRBD2 (6 bases). The sequence derives from a human donor with aplastic anemia. Material: sorted CD4+, CD8+, or CD8+CD57+ T cells (not recorded which) from PBMCs. The DNA for the CDR3 is TGTGCCAGCAGCCTAAGGGCGGGACGGGGATGGAGCGAGCAGTACTTC. Amino acids: CASSLRAGRGWSEQYF.